These 5 T cell receptor beta chains originate from one sample sequenced in a study of T cell repertoires in cytomegalovirus infection. TCRdb called the reads again in MiXCR, with one record for every CDR3 protein. The table records approximately 500,000 distinct CDR3 sequences, 15% to 20% of them present only once. Sequencing input: CD8+ T cells from PBMCs. These receptors originate from a human donor in good health (CMV status not recorded). Some clones in this sample may be carry-over from other donors' samples.

This clonotype was observed many times. J is TRBJ2-7 and V is TRBV4-1; TRBD2 might be the D (5 bases). Trimming removed 0 bases from V and 4 bases from J, with 13 bases in between. Germline assignment: CDR1 MGHRA and CDR2 YSYEKL. This CDR3 region has 15 residues. The CDR3 nucleotides are TGCGCCAGCAGCCAAGATCCGGTAGCGTCTTACGAGCAGTACTTC. This encodes CASSQDPVASYEQYF.

At least ten counts were recorded for this clonotype. This chain joins TRBV7-2 and TRBJ1-4; 8 bases match TRBD1. Germline V gene lookup returns CDR1 SGHTA and CDR2 FQGNSA. The CDR3 has 16 amino acids. J gave up 6 bases and V 2 bases, and 8 bases lay outside the gene matches. The CDR3 DNA reads as TGTGCCAGCAGCTTACCCCGGGACAGGATTGATGAAAAACTGTTTTTT. Translating it yields CASSLPRDRIDEKLFF. Combining the CDR3 with reference TRBV7-2 and TRBJ1-4 gives the whole variable domain GAGVSQSPSNKVTEKGKDVELRCDPISGHTALYWYRQSLGQGLEFLIYFQGNSAPDKSGLPSDRFSAERTGGSVSTLTIQRTQQEDSAVYLCASSLPRDRIDEKLFFGSGTQLSVL.

The CDR3 DNA is TGCGCCAGCAGCCAAGAAGCGGGACTAGCGGGGTACGAGCAGTACTTC. Amino acids: CASSQEAGLAGYEQYF. This sequence joins TRBV4-1 and TRBJ2-7, with 13 bases aligning to TRBD2. The CDR3 contains 16 residues. Germline-derived CDR1 and CDR2 are MGHRA and YSYEKL. The junction had 3 bases not matched to a gene; V was cut back by 0 bases and J by 4 bases.

Ten or more counts support this clonotype. The chain combines TRBV27 with TRBJ2-7; D is perhaps TRBD2 (6 bases). V was trimmed by 6 bases and J by 3 bases, leaving 12 bases between them. The CDR3 has 13 amino acids. Per germline, CDR1 MNHEY and CDR2 SMNVEV (reference sequence). CDR3 nucleotides: TGTGCCAGCAGCCCGGAGGGGAACTACGAGCAGTACTTC. It is translated as CASSPEGNYEQYF.

The chain joins TRBV6-8 to TRBJ2-6; no clear D gene. Germline CDR1 is MNHGY and CDR2 is SAAAGT. V was clipped by 5 bases and J by 0 bases, with 11 bases between them. This CDR3 comprises 16 residues. CDR3 sequence reads: CASSPEATSGANVLTF. In DNA, the CDR3 is TGTGCCAGCAGTCCTGAGGCAACCTCTGGGGCCAACGTCCTGACTTTC.